The rows below give T cell receptor beta chains drawn from one sample of a study of CD8 T cells in ankylosing spondylitis. TCRdb re-called the 5' RACE reads through MiXCR, storing one row per CDR3 protein. In the table there are some 52,000 distinct CDR3 sequences, approximately 7.4% of which are singletons. The sample comprised blood, either unsorted or a sorted T cell fraction (not recorded which). All receptors come from a female donor with ankylosing spondylitis or in good health (not recorded which). The CDR3 runs from the conserved cysteine through the conserved F or W. D genes are given only for firm matches. Clone size appears in some rows only: once, few, many, or a class for an expanded clone.

D gene: -
clone size: few
V gene: TRBV7-2
J gene: TRBJ2-7
CDR3 DNA: TGTGCCAGCAGTCCAGGAGGGGGCGGATCCTACGAGCAGTACTTC
CDR3 protein: CASSPGGGGSYEQYF

D gene: TRBD1
clone size: -
V gene: TRBV7-2
J gene: TRBJ1-2
CDR3 DNA: TGTGCCAGCAGTCCCCGACAGGGGTATCTGAGGGACTATGGCTACACCTTC
CDR3 protein: CASSPRQGYLRDYGYTF

D gene: -
clone size: few
V gene: TRBV6-5
J gene: TRBJ1-1
CDR3 DNA: TGTGCCAGCAGTTACCGGGCTGAAGCTTTCTTT
CDR3 protein: CASSYRAEAFF

D gene: -
clone size: many
V gene: TRBV20-1
J gene: TRBJ1-5
CDR3 DNA: TGCAGTGCCGCCCCTAACGGGGTAAATCAGCCCCAGCATTTT
CDR3 protein: CSAAPNGVNQPQHF

D gene: TRBD1
clone size: few
V gene: TRBV7-9
J gene: TRBJ2-4
CDR3 DNA: TGTGCCAGCAGCTTGACAGGGCCTAAAAACATTCAGTACTTC
CDR3 protein: CASSLTGPKNIQYF

D gene: -
clone size: many
V gene: TRBV5-1
J gene: TRBJ1-1
CDR3 DNA: TGCGCCAGCACCCAAGGACTGAACACTGAAGCTTTCTTT
CDR3 protein: CASTQGLNTEAFF

D gene: -
clone size: many
V gene: TRBV9
J gene: TRBJ2-7
CDR3 DNA: TGTGCCAGCAGCCCTACTGGGTACGAGCAGTACTTC
CDR3 protein: CASSPTGYEQYF

D gene: -
clone size: few
V gene: TRBV7-8
J gene: TRBJ2-1
CDR3 DNA: TGTGCCAGCAGCTTAAAGAGGAATGAGCAGTTCTTC
CDR3 protein: CASSLKRNEQFF

D gene: TRBD1
clone size: many
V gene: TRBV7-3
J gene: TRBJ1-2
CDR3 DNA: TGTGCCAGCAGCTTAGGCACCGGGACAGACTATGGCTACACCTTC
CDR3 protein: CASSLGTGTDYGYTF

D gene: -
clone size: many
V gene: TRBV5-1
J gene: TRBJ1-2
CDR3 DNA: TGCGCCAGCAGCTTAACTCCCGACAGCTCCTCCGGAGGCCTTTATGGCTACACCTTC
CDR3 protein: CASSLTPDSSSGGLYGYTF

D gene: -
clone size: many
V gene: TRBV7-2
J gene: TRBJ2-5
CDR3 DNA: TGTGCCAGCAGCCCTACCTGGCTAGCGTCGGAGACCCAGTACTTC
CDR3 protein: CASSPTWLASETQYF

D gene: -
clone size: -
V gene: TRBV15
J gene: TRBJ1-1
CDR3 DNA: TGTGCCACCAGCAGAGATCGGCTCCCGAACACTGAAGCTTTCTTT
CDR3 protein: CATSRDRLPNTEAFF

D gene: TRBD1
clone size: many
V gene: TRBV5-1
J gene: TRBJ2-1
CDR3 DNA: TGCGCCAGCAGCTACAGGGGGCAGGGCGGGGGTACCTACAATGAGCAGTTCTTC
CDR3 protein: CASSYRGQGGGTYNEQFF

D gene: TRBD2
clone size: many
V gene: TRBV12-3/TRBV12-4
J gene: TRBJ2-1
CDR3 DNA: TGTGCCAGCAGTTTTCGGGAGGACAATGAGCAGTTCTTC
CDR3 protein: CASSFREDNEQFF

D gene: -
clone size: many
V gene: TRBV20-1
J gene: TRBJ1-6
CDR3 DNA: TGCAGTGCCCTTCTGGGCCATCTCTCCTATAATTCACCCCTCCACTTT
CDR3 protein: CSALLGHLSYNSPLHF

D gene: -
clone size: many
V gene: TRBV5-1
J gene: TRBJ2-2
CDR3 DNA: TGCGCCAGCACTACAGGCCAGGGGAGAACCGGGGAGCTGTTTTTT
CDR3 protein: CASTTGQGRTGELFF

D gene: -
clone size: -
V gene: TRBV5-1
J gene: TRBJ2-5
CDR3 DNA: TGCGCCAGCAGCTTGTACGCGGGGAGCCAAGAGACCCAGTACTTC
CDR3 protein: CASSLYAGSQETQYF

D gene: -
clone size: -
V gene: TRBV11-1
J gene: TRBJ2-2
CDR3 DNA: TGTGCCAGCAGCTTAGCGGGACCCTACACCGGGGAGCTGTTTTTT
CDR3 protein: CASSLAGPYTGELFF

D gene: -
clone size: -
V gene: TRBV19
J gene: TRBJ2-2
CDR3 DNA: TGTGCCAGTAGTGAGGTTTTGAACACCGGGGAGCTGTTTTTT
CDR3 protein: CASSEVLNTGELFF

D gene: -
clone size: few
V gene: TRBV7-9
J gene: TRBJ1-1
CDR3 DNA: TGTGCCAGCAGCTTAGTGGCAGGGGACACTGAAGCTTTCTTT
CDR3 protein: CASSLVAGDTEAFF